Below are 26 T cell receptor beta chains sequenced from a single sample in a study of blood T cell repertoires in COVID-19. Assay used: immunoSEQ multiplex PCR; TCRdb lists only in-frame clones, some missing. The data show about 77,000 clones, around 88% seen once. Sequenced: peripheral blood. These receptor sequences come from a woman older than 75 with acute or convalescent COVID-19.

The CDR3 sequence: CASSPGQGTTEAFF. The CDR3 DNA sequence: TGTGCCAGCTCACCAGGACAGGGGACCACTGAAGCTTTCTTT. V is TRBV18 and J is TRBJ1-1; TRBD1 matches 9 bases. The germline gives CDR1 KGHSH, CDR2 LQKENI. V shed 2 bases, J shed 4 bases, and the junction held 2 bases outside the gene matches. CDR3 length: 14 residues. Based on the CDR3 plus reference TRBV18 and TRBJ1-1, the full variable domain is NAGVMQNPRHLVRRRGQEARLRCSPMKGHSHVYWYRQLPEEGLKFMVYLQKENIIDESGMPKERFSAEFPKEGPSILRIQQVVRGDSAAYFCASSPGQGTTEAFFGQGTRLTVV.

This chain connects TRBV3-1 (or the pseudogene TRBV3-2) to TRBJ1-1; D perhaps matches TRBD1 (6 bases). V lost 1 base and J lost 10, with 25 bases in between. The CDR3 has 17 amino acids. Looked up from germline, CDR1 is LGHDT and CDR2 is YNNKEL (reference sequence). The CDR3 region has the DNA TGTGCCAGCAGCCAAGGGTCGAGAGGGACACCGGGGAATGGAGCTTTCTTT. Protein sequence: CASSQGSRGTPGNGAFF.

The gene calls are TRBV5-4 and TRBJ2-3; D is possibly TRBD1 (5 bases). CDR1 and CDR2 (germline): SGHNT, YYREEE (reference sequence). CDR3 length equals 16 residues. The germline V and J ends were trimmed by 4 bases and 0 bases, with 15 bases remaining between them. The CDR3 is CASSARVQSSTDTQYF. The CDR3 bases are TGTGCCAGCAGCGCCAGGGTCCAGTCTAGCACAGATACGCAGTATTTT.

V is TRBV18 and J is TRBJ2-2; 8 bases align to TRBD1. This CDR3 region has 15 residues. The germline V gene has CDR1 KGHSH and CDR2 LQKENI. The J segment lost 6 bases and the V segment lost 3 bases, leaving 6 bases of the junction unmatched. CDR3 sequence: CASSPPTGVSGELFF. The CDR3, as DNA: TGTGCCAGCTCACCTCCGACAGGGGTGTCCGGGGAGCTGTTTTTT.

This chain uses TRBV25-1 with TRBJ2-1, with 8 bases aligning to TRBD2. CDR1 is MGHDK, CDR2 SYGVNS, per germline. V shed 1 base, J shed 3 bases, and the junction held 5 bases outside the gene matches. There are 16 residues in the CDR3. CDR3 sequence (DNA): TGTGCCAGCAGTGAATTTGAGCGGGAGATCTACAATGAGCAGTTCTTC. It yields the protein CASSEFEREIYNEQFF.

This chain connects TRBV30 to TRBJ1-4; D unclear. V gave up 2 bases and J gave up 8 bases, with 9 bases separating them. Germline V CDR1 and CDR2: GTSNPN, SVGIG (reference sequence). The CDR3 is 12 residues long. This CDR3 reads CAWSISKEKLFF. The CDR3 DNA reads TGTGCCTGGAGTATCAGTAAGGAAAAACTGTTTTTT. The full variable domain, completed using reference TRBV30 and TRBJ1-4, is SQTIHQWPATLVQPVGSPLSLECTVEGTSNPNLYWYRQAAGRGLQLLFYSVGIGQISSEVPQNLSASRPQDRQFILSSKKLLLSDSGFYLCAWSISKEKLFFGSGTQLSVL.

The chain has TRBV5-1 and TRBJ2-1; TRBD2 agrees at 11 bases. Unmatched junction bases numbered 6, after V lost 4 bases and J lost 6 bases. This CDR3 has 15 residues. The germline V gene encodes CDR1 SGHRS and CDR2 YFSETQ. CDR3 loop: CASSLGLAEGNEQFF. CDR3 in DNA: TGCGCCAGCAGCCTGGGACTAGCGGAAGGCAATGAGCAGTTCTTC.

The gene calls are TRBV11-2 and TRBJ1-1, with D perhaps matching TRBD1 (5 bases). Germline V gene sequence: CDR1 SGHAT, CDR2 FQNNGV. The CDR3 has 13 residues. The germline V and J ends were trimmed by 8 bases and 0 bases, with 10 bases remaining between them. CDR3 residues: CASEATVNTEAFF. The CDR3 region has the DNA TGTGCCAGCGAGGCGACAGTGAACACTGAAGCTTTCTTT.

The chain is built from TRBV6-2 or TRBV6-3 and TRBJ2-7; D gene uncertain. This CDR3 has 14 amino acids. Between the trimmed V and J ends, which lost 5 bases and 0 bases, there was a span of 11 bases. Per the germline V gene, CDR1 is MNHEY and CDR2 is SVGEGT. CDR3 DNA sequence: TGTGCCAGCAGTCCCTGGTTGAGCTCCTACGAGCAGTACTTC. Residues: CASSPWLSSYEQYF.

The rearrangement uses TRBV14 and TRBJ2-1; 9 bases align to TRBD1. The V gene's germline CDR1 is SGHDN and CDR2 FVKESK. The CDR3 has 15 amino acids. V was pared by 5 bases and J by 7 bases, with 9 bases of the junction left unmatched. CDR3 in DNA: TGTGCCAGCAGCTTGGACAGGGGATCCGTAAATGAGCAGTTCTTC. Amino acid sequence: CASSLDRGSVNEQFF.

The chain employs TRBV19 and TRBJ1-2; TRBD1 matches at 12 bases. Germline values: CDR1 LNHDA, CDR2 SQIVND (reference sequence). The CDR3 loop spans 14 amino acids. V was pared by 10 bases and J by 7 bases, with 10 bases of the junction left unmatched. CDR3 nucleotides: TGTGCCACGAGGGACAGGGGGCGAGGAGCTGGCTACACCTTC. This encodes CATRDRGRGAGYTF.

The chain uses TRBV7-9 and TRBJ2-4; 12 nucleotides align to TRBD1. In germline, CDR1 is SEHNR, CDR2 FQNEAQ (reference sequence). J was trimmed by 8 bases and V by 5 bases; bases with no gene match: 7. The CDR3 runs 15 residues. The CDR3 DNA follows: TGTGCCAGCAGCCCGGGACAGGGGGCGGCAGACATTCAGTACTTC. It yields the protein CASSPGQGAADIQYF.

J is TRBJ1-1 and V is TRBV2; 7 nucleotides line up with TRBD1. Germline CDR1 and CDR2: SNHLY and FYNNEI. V lost 4 bases and J lost 5; bases outside the gene matches: 4. The CDR3 extends over 13 amino acids. CDR3 sequence: CASSGQGVTEAFF. The CDR3, as DNA: TGTGCCAGCAGTGGACAGGGTGTAACTGAAGCTTTCTTT. Full variable domain (remainder filled in from reference TRBV2 and TRBJ1-1): EPEVTQTPSHQVTQMGQEVILRCVPISNHLYFYWYRQILGQKVEFLVSFYNNEISEKSEIFDDQFSVERPDGSNFTLKIRSTKLEDSAMYFCASSGQGVTEAFFGQGTRLTVV.

CDR3 DNA: TGTGCCAGCAGCCGAACGGGACTCACCTACACCGGGGAGCTGTTTTTT. Translation: CASSRTGLTYTGELFF. V is TRBV14 and J is TRBJ2-2; D is possibly TRBD2 (6 bases). CDR1 and CDR2 from the germline V gene are SGHDN and FVKESK. Between the trimmed V and J ends, which lost 4 bases and 3 bases, there was a span of 15 bases. This CDR3 is built from 16 residues.

The chain links TRBV11-2 to TRBJ1-3, with TRBD1 matching 8 bases. The V gene end was trimmed by 5 bases and the J gene end by 7 bases; junction bases not matched to a gene: 7. Germline V lookup: CDR1 SGHAT, CDR2 FQNNGV. The CDR3 covers 14 residues. The chain's CDR3 is CASSPRTGLNTIYF. The CDR3 nucleotides read TGTGCCAGCAGCCCCAGGACAGGGTTGAACACCATATATTTT.

Notes on this clone: One junction end disagrees with the germline gene, perhaps due to a read error. The chain has TRBV12-3 or TRBV12-4 and TRBJ2-3; D is perhaps TRBD2 (6 bases). The CDR3 loop spans 11 amino acids. CDR3 in DNA: TGTGCCAGCAGCAATTATGGGACTTTCCTTTTT. It encodes CASSNYGTFLF.

The V call is TRBV4-1, the J call TRBJ1-1; D is unresolved. Germline V CDR1 and CDR2: MGHRA, YSYEKL. Trimming took 2 bases from V and 0 from J, leaving 7 bases between them. CDR3 length: 14 residues. As DNA, the CDR3 is TGCGCCAGCAGCCAACGAGGGATGAACACTGAAGCTTTCTTT. Translated: CASSQRGMNTEAFF.

This chain connects TRBV4-2 to TRBJ1-2, with TRBD1 identical over 7 bases. CDR1 is LGHNA, CDR2 YNFKEQ, per germline. The trim removed 0 bases at V and 3 bases at J, leaving 7 bases unmatched. This CDR3 spans 16 amino acids. As DNA, the CDR3 is TGTGCCAGCAGCCAAGAGAGTCGAGGGGGCGACTATGGCTACACCTTC. Translating gives CASSQESRGGDYGYTF.

This chain links TRBV7-9 with TRBJ1-1; perhaps TRBD1 as D (6 bases). With 3 bases removed from V and 5 bases from J, the gap between germline ends came to 13 bases. There are 14 residues in the CDR3. Germline CDR1 and CDR2: SEHNR and FQNEAQ (reference sequence). Written as DNA, the CDR3 is TGTGCCAGCAGCTTTTCGGGAGGGGGGACTGAAGCTTTCTTT. Amino acids: CASSFSGGGTEAFF.

V is TRBV5-1 and J is TRBJ1-1, with D possibly matching TRBD1 (5 bases). V gave up 2 bases and J gave up 2 bases, with 13 bases separating them. From germline, CDR1 is SGHRS and CDR2 YFSETQ. CDR3 length: 15 amino acids. CDR3 in amino acids: CASSFGGGSNTEAFF. The CDR3 DNA sequence: TGCGCCAGCAGCTTCGGCGGGGGATCAAACACTGAAGCTTTCTTT.

CDR3 coding DNA: TGCAGCGTTGGAGAAGAGTCTGGGGCCAACGTCCTGACTTTC. The encoded protein is CSVGEESGANVLTF. V is TRBV29-1 and J is TRBJ2-6, with no clear D. The CDR3 is 14 amino acids. Trimming shortened V by 4 bases and J by 1 base, and 8 bases separated the two germline ends. The germline gives CDR1 SQVTM, CDR2 ANQGSEA.

The genes are TRBV7-2 and TRBJ2-1; TRBD2 matches 10 bases. The ends lost 2 bases at V and 9 bases at J; junction bases unmatched: 4. The CDR3 is 14 residues long. CDR1 and CDR2 from the germline V gene are SGHTA and FQGNSA. The CDR3 DNA reads as TGTGCCAGCAGCTTACTAGCGGGAGATTGTGAGCAGTTCTTC. It is translated as CASSLLAGDCEQFF.

This clone was recorded only once. CDR3 DNA sequence: TGTGCCAGCAGTGGGAGCTATGGCTACACCTTC. Translating it yields CASSGSYGYTF. The chain recombines TRBV6-6 with TRBJ1-2, with D unresolved. The CDR3 extends over 11 amino acids. Germline assignment: CDR1 MNHNY and CDR2 SVGAGI (reference sequence). The V end lost 5 bases, the J end lost 4 bases, and 5 bases lay between the germline ends.

This clone was seen only once. The chain carries TRBV2 and TRBJ1-2, with D possibly matching TRBD1 (6 bases). The germline V gene has CDR1 SNHLY and CDR2 FYNNEI. This CDR3 spans 14 amino acids. Trimming left V 5 bases short and J 3 bases short, with 13 bases between. DNA for the CDR3: TGTGCCAGCAGTTCCGGGGGGGCCTACTATGGCTACACCTTC. Its translation: CASSSGGAYYGYTF.

This clone showed up just once. V usage is TRBV5-1 and J usage is TRBJ2-7, with a possible D match to TRBD2 (6 bases). The CDR3 length is 17 residues. Germline CDR1 is SGHRS and CDR2 is YFSETQ. Trimming shortened V by 4 bases and J by 0 bases, and 20 bases separated the two germline ends. The CDR3 nucleotides read TGCGCCAGCAGCGGGGACCCGCCGGGACTGCTCTCCTACGAGCAGTACTTC. This encodes CASSGDPPGLLSYEQYF.

This rearrangement joins TRBV5-1 to TRBJ1-1, with D tentatively TRBD1 (5 bases). The CDR3 runs 15 residues. With 4 bases removed from V and 3 bases from J, the gap between germline ends came to 16 bases. The V gene's germline CDR1 is SGHRS and CDR2 YFSETQ. The CDR3 DNA reads TGCGCCAGCAGCCTAGGACATCGGTCCCACACTGAAGCTTTCTTT. It is translated as CASSLGHRSHTEAFF. The variable domain in full, with the rest retrieved from reference TRBV5-1 and TRBJ1-1, is KAGVTQTPRYLIKTRGQQVTLSCSPISGHRSVSWYQQTPGQGLQFLFEYFSETQRNKGNFPGRFSGRQFSNSRSEMNVSTLELGDSALYLCASSLGHRSHTEAFFGQGTRLTVV.